This TCR beta chain was profiled in a study of blood T cell repertoires in COVID-19. Original processing notes: Reference gene primer amplification yielded estimated nucleated cell counts. Clones were sequenced by immunoSEQ multiplex PCR, and TCRdb holds only the in-frame ones, with some missing. D and trimming were read from the DNA, whereas the V and J calls and clone size are those reported in that table. The sample carries about 220,000 clones, 80% to 85% recorded once. This clone has just one count. Trimming cost V 7 bases and J 4 bases; bases outside gene matches: 11. Germline loops: CDR1 LNHNV, CDR2 YYDKDF (reference sequence). CDR3 size: 16 residues.

V usage is TRBV15 and J usage is TRBJ2-1; 9 positions agree with TRBD2. The origin of this receptor is a woman aged 25 to 39 who had recovered from COVID-19. Source material: peripheral blood. The CDR3 nucleotides read TGTGCCACCATGGTTACGGCGGGAGGGCCGTACAATGAGCAGTTCTTC. Protein product: CATMVTAGGPYNEQFF.